Given below is one T cell receptor beta chain in context. The target antigen is unknown. V lost 6 bases, J lost 5 bases, and 13 bases lay in between. The CDR3 has 13 amino acids. Germline assignment: CDR1 ENHRY and CDR2 SYGVKD. PCR employed 60 Vbeta and 13 Jbeta primers. Only in-frame clones appear in the TCRdb table, and some are missing; sequencing was by immunoSEQ multiplex PCR. The table records 75,000 to 95,000 clones, approximately 69% of them present only once. The data derive from a study of cytomegalovirus exposure and HLA in healthy donors. Study results and caveats: In terms of immune exposure information, only CMV serostatus was available.

The sequence was collected from a woman aged 50 to 60 in good health and CMV-seropositive. The gene calls are TRBV10-3 and TRBJ2-5; D unclear. Sequencing input: PBMCs. CDR3 region: CAISPLDLETQYF. The CDR3 DNA reads TGTGCCATCAGCCCCCTAGATTTGGAGACCCAGTACTTC.